This TCR beta chain was profiled in a study of cytomegalovirus exposure and HLA in healthy donors (dated by TCRdb to 2016 to 2017). Background for the entire study: An earlier analysis of roughly 570 of the donors reported 276 Gb of sequence data and 95 million to 140 million unique TCR beta sequences obtained from some 200 million T cells. Approximately 300 gigabases of sequencing data and 70 million to 95 million unique TCR sequences made up an early release that covered nearly 650 HLA-typed donors. Of the roughly 390 genotyped donors, roughly 80% fell in the genetic ancestry cluster associated with self-reported Caucasian donors. The study aimed to test whether signatures of past pathogen exposure could be identified by cataloging public T cell receptors. The study profiled the T cell repertoires of hundreds of subjects by immunosequencing and related them to cytomegalovirus serostatus. A separate validation cohort of roughly 130 different subjects was used in addition to the roughly 670-subject first cohort. To predict cytomegalovirus infection status, the study brought together high-throughput TCR immunosequencing, statistical association of individual TCRs with disease status, and machine learning. A later analysis re-analyzed previously published TCR beta repertoires from 666 donors and added high-resolution HLA genotyping to study TCR occurrence patterns. In the later analysis, no new phenotypic data were used to find candidate immune exposures; instead, reliance was placed on TCR beta sequences and their occurrence across donors. In an earlier analysis of roughly 540 of the donors, high-throughput TCR beta sequencing was used to judge whether each TCR beta V gene segment behaved as functional or pseudogenic. Donor age, sex, ethnicity and CMV serostatus were collected together with the repertoire data. Genome-wide SNP genotypes for about three fifths of the 666 donors were used in a later genetic analysis, which treated that subset as a discovery cohort. Every discovery cohort repertoire had been produced on one sequencing platform. HLA typing covered class I and class II loci at four-digit resolution. Typing coverage differed by locus: A, B, C, DRB1 and DQB1 were typed in about 620-640 donors, DQA1 in 500 to 550, DPA1 in around 600, and DPB1 in just under 490. A handful of DR-DQ haplotypes were handled as single units for association and clustering because linkage in the cohort was strong. Across about 370 genotyped donors of the cohort, an average of 235,054 unique TCR beta nucleotide sequences per donor were sequenced, and about a sixth of those sequences were non-productive. Paper-wide results and their limitations: In a later analysis, HLA-associated TCR beta chains showed more clonal expansion and lower generation probabilities than non-associated chains that were equally common. Cytomegalovirus status was reported to be diagnosed by the classifier with high specificity and sensitivity in both the original and validation cohorts. A cluster of highly shared sequence variants was judged likely to be a technical artifact of the sequencing pipeline. In a later analysis, several top co-occurrence clusters were reported to appear linked to parvovirus B19, influenza, CMV and Epstein-Barr virus. Strong co-occurrence of HLA alleles, especially DR and DQ, made assigning TCR associations to individual alleles difficult. According to the authors, the approach could potentially be generalized to other disease states and immunological phenotypes. In the study, roughly 160 TCR beta chains were listed as associated with cytomegalovirus. Because counts were too low, more than 15 rarely observed V segments, including chromosome 9 orphons, were left out of the earlier analysis of 587 of the donors. In a later analysis, around 17,000 TCR beta sequences were associated with specific HLA alleles at a false discovery rate of 0.05. A further reported finding was that TCR beta sequences accurately predicted the HLA-A and HLA-B alleles for most subjects in the first cohort. A later analysis found that TCR association rates varied across HLA loci, with DRB1 alleles showing the most associated TCRs and HLA-C alleles the fewest. The presence/absence analyses assumed that sequencing depth was roughly uniform across donors, and that assumption may not be true. Most TCR sequences were seen in very few donors, while some public TCRs were found in many individuals. The cohort was sequenced for TCR beta chains only, and without alpha or paired-chain data the features that could be detected were limited. According to a later genetic analysis, donors in an Asian-associated ancestry cluster had fewer N-insertions in productive TCRs than the roughly 670-donor mean. A later analysis found that most CMV-associated TCR beta chains appeared HLA-restricted, with HLA associations seemingly driven largely by CMV exposure. A few of the identified cytomegalovirus-associated TCR beta chains were confirmed in vitro to be specific for cytomegalovirus antigens. HLA typing was unavailable for some donors at each locus, so association tests used only the typed subset. In an earlier analysis of some 640 of the donors, most TCR beta V segments were observed in productive rearrangements about 90% or about 30% of the time, broadly matching IMGT annotations. Correlated functional status among segregating V segments might be attributable to linkage disequilibrium, but an unknown experimental factor could not be ruled out. CMV serostatus was the only immune exposure information available for the cohort. A later genetic analysis associated a missense DCLRE1C variant with V-gene and J-gene trimming of TCR beta chains, and an independent cohort replicated the association.

Library preparation employed the immunoSEQ multiplex PCR assay. The multiplex PCR relied on a mix of 60 forward primers for TCR Vbeta segments and 13 reverse primers for TCR Jbeta segments. The CDR3 region of rearranged TCR beta genes was amplified from genomic DNA by a multiplex PCR assay. The Illumina HiSeq System was used to sequence the amplified TCR beta libraries as 87-base-pair reads. As for the authors' bioinformatics: A later analysis counted around 72 million unique TCR beta chains across the 666 repertoires, and some 11 million of these chains were shared by at least two donors. To remove PCR and sequencing errors, raw reads were error-corrected and collapsed into unique sequences using a nearest-neighbor algorithm that merged closely related sequences. V, D and J gene segments were assigned by aligning CDR3 sequences to IMGT reference sequences. For a sequence to be retained, a match of at least six nucleotides was required to both a V gene segment and a J gene segment. Rearrangements were classified as productive when the CDR3 lacked stop codons and remained in frame with V and J, and all other rearrangements were classified as non-productive. CDR3 was defined by IMGT convention, running from the second conserved V-encoded cysteine to the conserved J-encoded phenylalanine. The earlier analysis of roughly 590 of the donors excluded sequences that lacked an unambiguous match to a single V gene segment. An earlier analysis of 587 of the donors classified V segments as functional when productive rearrangements were above 56.7% and as segregating when the standard deviation between donors was above 5%. A statistical classification framework was built for diagnosing cytomegalovirus status from the catalog of TCR beta chain sequences. V and J gene assignment, in a later analysis, came from comparing TCR nucleotide sequences with IMGT/GENE-DB human TR gene sequences. The TCRdist pipeline was used in a later analysis to assign CDR3 sequences and most-parsimonious VDJ recombination scenarios. In a later analysis, each TCR beta chain was defined by its CDR3 amino acid sequence together with its V-gene family, and reads without a unique V-gene family were excluded. A later analysis removed 592 highly shared, low-generation-probability nucleotide sequences to deal with suspected cross-contamination and a sequencing artifact. A later analysis calculated a clonal expansion index for each public chain from normalized within-repertoire ranks of inferred template counts. In a later analysis, generation probabilities were computed using a VDJ recombination model fitted to out-of-frame rearrangements, and the results were checked against IGoR. Hypergeometric tests were used in a later analysis to score TCR-TCR, TCR-HLA and TCR-CMV co-occurrence, with a repertoire-size bias correction applied to the TCR pairs. A later analysis estimated false discovery rates by permuting HLA or CMV assignments 20 times. In a later analysis, co-occurring TCRs were grouped with DBSCAN, and TCRdist sequence similarity was added when clustering was performed within HLA-allele-positive subsets. Repertoires with fewer than 30,000 or more than 120,000 public chains, plus five repertoires with anomalous nucleotide sharing, were excluded from co-occurrence clustering. TCRdb's version of the immuneACCESS table is confined to in-frame rearrangements and falls short of the full clone set. An unresolved V gene accounts for under half of the shortfall where checked; the remainder is of unknown origin. The DNA gave D and trimming, while V, J and clone size come from that table. The sample table shows roughly 200,000 clones, and 65% to 80% are seen once. The ten largest make up 3.5% to 5% of the sample.

In its sample, this clone was seen once. This receptor's antigen is unknown. No base quality values were provided; no much bigger clone lies one nucleotide off. The cohort was made up of 500 to 800 healthy bone marrow donors. At the time of sampling, all cohort members were nominally healthy, though unrecorded immune exposures were likely present. The donor was CMV seropositive and belonged to the group of 250 to 300 seropositive cohort members. Each donor provided a peripheral blood sample, and peripheral blood mononuclear cells were used for TCR beta sequencing. The Qiagen DNeasy Blood Extraction Kit was used to extract genomic DNA from the blood cell samples. The specimen was PBMCs. This clonotype was sampled from a woman in her twenties or thirties in good health and CMV-seropositive.

The CDR3 corresponds to CASSFLAGGTYNEQFF. The nucleotide sequence reads TGCGCCAGCAGCTTCCTAGCGGGGGGGACATACAATGAGCAGTTCTTC. Recombination joined TRBV5-1 with TRBJ2-1, and 12 junction bases match TRBD2. The CDR3 has 16 amino acids, counting the end cysteine and phenylalanine. The DNA shown is the 48-base CDR3, in frame from base 1. CDR1 is given as SGHRS and CDR2 as YFSETQ, both from the germline V gene. Trimming takes 2 bases off V and 4 bases off J; junction bases not matched to a gene: 4. Supplemented by the reference TRBV5-1 and TRBJ2-1 proteins around the CDR3, the complete variable domain is KAGVTQTPRYLIKTRGQQVTLSCSPISGHRSVSWYQQTPGQGLQFLFEYFSETQRNKGNFPGRFSGRQFSNSRSEMNVSTLELGDSALYLCASSFLAGGTYNEQFFGPGTRLTVL.